These 27 T cell receptor beta chains share one sample of origin, sequenced in a study of lymphopenia after photon versus proton radiotherapy. The assay was immunoSEQ multiplex PCR, and TCRdb's table has in-frame clones only and misses some. Here the sample spans 40,000 or so clones, 80% to 95% being singletons. The sample was peripheral blood, taken from a patient treated with photon-based radiotherapy. The receptors shown here come from a man aged 55 to 69 with cholangiocarcinoma.

The chain uses TRBV7-8 and TRBJ2-2, with 8 bases lining up with TRBD2. The CDR3 sequence is 16 residues long. Germline values: CDR1 SGHVS, CDR2 FQNEAQ. V gave up 2 bases and J gave up 4 bases; unmatched junction bases: 6. The CDR3 nucleotides read TGTGCCAGCAGCTTAAAAGCGGGGGTTGGCACCGGGGAGCTGTTTTTT. It translates to CASSLKAGVGTGELFF.

The chain has TRBV7-3 and TRBJ2-3, with 9 bases that match TRBD2. This CDR3 is built from 22 residues. CDR1 and CDR2 (germline): SGHTA, FQGTGA. Trimming cost V 2 bases and J 4 bases; bases outside gene matches: 25. The CDR3 reads CASSLLFGTVRASGDWADTQYF. DNA for the CDR3: TGTGCCAGCAGCTTACTATTTGGGACGGTCAGGGCTAGCGGGGACTGGGCAGATACGCAGTATTTT.

V and J are TRBV28 and TRBJ1-4; TRBD1 matches at 7 bases. Germline V gene lookup returns CDR1 MDHEN and CDR2 SYDVKM. J was trimmed by 4 bases and V by 6 bases; bases with no gene match: 5. CDR3 size: 14 residues. CDR3 sequence: CASRQGTGNEKLFF. CDR3 coding DNA: TGTGCCAGCAGACAGGGGACGGGTAATGAAAAACTGTTTTTT. The variable domain in full, completed from reference TRBV28 and TRBJ1-4, reads DVKVTQSSRYLVKRTGEKVFLECVQDMDHENMFWYRQDPGLGLRLIYFSYDVKMKEKGDIPEGYSVSREKKERFSLILESASTNQTSMYLCASRQGTGNEKLFFGSGTQLSVL.

This chain connects TRBV7-3 to TRBJ2-5; 8 positions agree with TRBD1. CDR3 length: 16 amino acids. Germline V lookup: CDR1 SGHTA, CDR2 FQGTGA. With 1 base clipped from V and 5 bases from J, the junction kept 9 bases outside the gene matches. Here the CDR3 reads CASSLNAGGLGETQYF. The DNA for the CDR3 is TGTGCCAGCAGCTTAAACGCAGGGGGCCTAGGGGAGACCCAGTACTTC.

This clone was detected only once. The chain recombines TRBV4-1 with TRBJ1-1; D not certain. Trimming shortened V by 1 base and J by 0 bases, and 18 bases separated the two germline ends. Germline assignment: CDR1 MGHRA and CDR2 YSYEKL. CDR3 size: 18 residues. This CDR3 reads CASSQVFGPNSMNTEAFF. The CDR3 nucleotides are TGCGCCAGCAGCCAAGTGTTTGGTCCGAATTCCATGAACACTGAAGCTTTCTTT.

CDR3 region: CASTTGGSNQPQHF. Written as DNA, the CDR3 is TGTGCCAGCACCACGGGGGGTAGCAATCAGCCCCAGCATTTT. The chain has TRBV6-6 and TRBJ1-5, with D tentatively TRBD1 (5 bases). V dropped 7 bases and J dropped 0 bases, with 10 bases sitting between them. There are 14 residues in the CDR3. Germline V gene lookup returns CDR1 MNHNY and CDR2 SVGAGI (reference sequence).

This rearrangement joins TRBV9 to TRBJ2-7, with 9 positions matching TRBD1. The V gene end was trimmed by 4 bases and the J gene end by 5 bases; junction bases not matched to a gene: 10. Germline CDR1 reads SGDLS; CDR2 reads YYNGEE. The CDR3 totals 15 residues. The CDR3 bases are TGTGCCAGCAGCCCCTCCGGGACAGGGAACGACGAGCAGTACTTC. Protein sequence: CASSPSGTGNDEQYF.

This chain joins TRBV29-1 and TRBJ2-7, with D tentatively TRBD1 (6 bases). The CDR3 is made up of 13 amino acids. Germline V CDR1 and CDR2: SQVTM, ANQGSEA. V gave up 6 bases and J gave up 0 bases, with 12 bases separating them. CDR3 sequence: CSVTTQGSYEQYF. The CDR3 region has the DNA TGCAGCGTAACGACACAGGGCTCCTACGAGCAGTACTTC.

V and J are TRBV9 and TRBJ2-1, with 10 bases aligning to TRBD2. The CDR3 is made up of 15 amino acids. Losses at the gene ends were 0 bases for V and 9 bases for J; bases not matched to a gene: 6. Germline V gene lookup returns CDR1 SGDLS and CDR2 YYNGEE. The CDR3 nucleotides are TGTGCCAGCAGCGTAGAGCGGGAGGGCTGGAGTGAGCAGTTCTTC. Residues: CASSVEREGWSEQFF.

The chain's CDR3 is CASSPSDTTATSGANVLTF. In nucleotides, the CDR3 is TGTGCCAGCAGCCCAAGCGATACTACAGCGACCTCTGGGGCCAACGTCCTGACTTTC. The J gene is TRBJ2-6, the V gene TRBV11-3; the D is unclear. The CDR3 extends over 19 amino acids. Germline CDR1 SGHNT, CDR2 YENEEA. The V end lost 5 bases, the J end lost 0 bases, and 20 bases lay between the germline ends. Looking up the rest from reference TRBV11-3 and TRBJ2-6 gives the full variable domain: EAGVVQSPRYKIIEKKQPVAFWCNPISGHNTLYWYLQNLGQGPELLIRYENEEAVDDSQLPKDRFSAERLKGVDSTLKIQPAELGDSAVYLCASSPSDTTATSGANVLTFGAGSRLTVL.

The rearrangement joins TRBV10-3 to TRBJ2-1; tentative D call: TRBD2 (6 bases). The CDR3 runs to 15 residues. V lost 1 base and J lost 6, with 13 bases in between. Germline CDR1 is ENHRY and CDR2 is SYGVKD. For the CDR3, the DNA is TGTGCCATCAGTGAGTTATCCCAGACTAGCAATGAGCAGTTCTTC. Translated: CAISELSQTSNEQFF.

The chain uses TRBV2 and TRBJ2-3; no reliable D call. Germline V gene sequence: CDR1 SNHLY, CDR2 FYNNEI. The CDR3 has 12 amino acids. V was trimmed by 6 bases and J by 6 bases, leaving 10 bases between them. CDR3 sequence reads: CASSYSGDTQYF. The CDR3 DNA follows: TGTGCCAGCAGCTACAGTGGGGATACGCAGTATTTT.

This clone was picked up one time. CDR3 sequence: CASGLVAYGYTF. The CDR3 coding sequence is TGTGCTAGTGGTTTGGTGGCATATGGCTACACCTTC. The V and J genes are TRBV12-5 and TRBJ1-2; D gene ambiguous. Trimming took off 0 bases at V and 5 bases at J, with 4 bases between the two ends. Germline CDR1 reads LGHNT; CDR2 reads FRNRAP. The CDR3 contains 12 residues.

The chain employs TRBV19 and TRBJ2-7, with D hard to call. CDR1 and CDR2 from the germline V gene are LNHDA and SQIVND (reference sequence). This CDR3 comprises 14 residues. Trimming removed 3 bases from V and 2 bases from J, with 11 bases in between. CDR3: CASSMAATTYEQYF. In DNA, the CDR3 is TGTGCCAGTAGTATGGCCGCAACTACCTACGAGCAGTACTTC.

Notes on this clone: Additional DNA sequences in this sample encode the identical CDR3. The chain employs TRBV19 and TRBJ1-1; D call uncertain. V was trimmed by 1 base and J by 4 bases, leaving 4 bases between them. The CDR3 has 12 residues. Germline V gene data show CDR1 as LNHDA and CDR2 as SQIVND (reference sequence). The CDR3 region is CASSIGVTEAFF. The CDR3, as DNA: TGTGCCAGTAGTATAGGGGTCACTGAAGCTTTCTTT.

The chain has TRBV27 and TRBJ1-6, with a tentative D call TRBD1 (6 bases). V was cut by 5 bases and J by 8 bases, with 16 bases left in between. This CDR3 spans 15 amino acids. Looked up from germline, CDR1 is MNHEY and CDR2 is SMNVEV (reference sequence). Written as DNA, the CDR3 is TGTGCCAGCAGTATACAGGGCCCTAGGTATTCACCCCTCCACTTT. The encoded protein is CASSIQGPRYSPLHF.

The chain carries TRBV2 and TRBJ2-7, with 8 bases aligning to TRBD1. The CDR3 totals 14 residues. The V segment lost 4 bases and the J segment 3 bases; nucleotides outside the gene matches: 5. Germline V gene lookup returns CDR1 SNHLY and CDR2 FYNNEI. CDR3 in amino acids: CASSVDRGSYEQYF. CDR3 nucleotide sequence: TGTGCCAGCAGTGTAGACAGGGGAAGCTACGAGCAGTACTTC.

V is TRBV28 and J is TRBJ2-7, with 12 bases that match TRBD1. CDR1 and CDR2 (germline): MDHEN, SYDVKM. This CDR3 is built from 14 residues. V lost 8 bases and J lost 4; bases outside the gene matches: 6. The DNA of the CDR3 is TGTGCCAGCGGAAGGGACAGGGGGCTTTACGAGCAGTACTTC. Its translation: CASGRDRGLYEQYF.

The count of this clone is one. The chain links TRBV7-3 to TRBJ2-1; weak D call: TRBD2 (5 bases). V lost 5 bases, J lost 6 bases, and 11 bases lay in between. CDR3 size: 13 residues. CDR1 and CDR2 (germline): SGHTA, FQGTGA. CDR3 sequence (DNA): TGTGCCAGCAGCCGGGGTATTGGCAATGAGCAGTTCTTC. Translating gives CASSRGIGNEQFF.

This clone is a singleton in its sample. The V gene is TRBV28, the J gene TRBJ1-5; D is ambiguous. V was shortened by 7 bases and J by 7 bases, with 17 bases between the two germline ends. Germline V CDR1 and CDR2: MDHEN, SYDVKM. CDR3 size: 14 residues. The CDR3 nucleotides are TGTGCCAGCACTAGAGCCCCATTTGGGCAGCCCCAGCATTTT. Its translation is CASTRAPFGQPQHF.

The chain links TRBV18 to TRBJ1-1; 9 bases are a match to TRBD1. The V gene's germline CDR1 is KGHSH and CDR2 LQKENI. This CDR3 region has 18 residues. Trimming took 2 bases from V and 0 from J; bases not matched to a gene: 10. The CDR3: CASSPSTPGQGMNTEAFF. The CDR3 DNA is TGTGCCAGCTCACCATCAACCCCGGGACAGGGAATGAACACTGAAGCTTTCTTT.

The V call is TRBV7-2, the J call TRBJ2-7, with 10 bases aligning to TRBD2. J lost 4 bases, V lost 2 bases, and 2 bases had no gene match. The CDR3 totals 14 residues. Germline V gene data show CDR1 as SGHTA and CDR2 as FQGNSA. Here the CDR3 DNA reads TGTGCCAGCAGCTTACTAGCGGGGGATTACGAGCAGTACTTC. Its protein product is CASSLLAGDYEQYF.

V is TRBV5-1 and J is TRBJ2-5, with TRBD1 matching over 10 bases. The CDR3 totals 18 residues. Germline-derived CDR1 and CDR2 are SGHRS and YFSETQ. Trimming removed 2 bases from V and 5 bases from J; junction bases left unmatched: 15. CDR3: CASSLLTGTGAKGETQYF. The CDR3 region has the DNA TGCGCCAGCAGCTTACTTACCGGGACAGGGGCGAAGGGGGAGACCCAGTACTTC.

This chain links TRBV19 with TRBJ1-3; D not resolved. CDR1 and CDR2 (germline): LNHDA, SQIVND (reference sequence). The CDR3 is made up of 15 amino acids. Trimming shortened V by 1 base and J by 0 bases, and 7 bases separated the two germline ends. Written as DNA, the CDR3 is TGTGCCAGTAGTATAGGACGAAGCTCTGGAAACACCATATATTTT. Protein sequence: CASSIGRSSGNTIYF.

To note about this clone: This sample also contains other DNA sequences that code for the same CDR3. CDR3 protein: CASREQGTEAFF. CDR3 DNA sequence: TGTGCCAGTAGAGAGCAGGGCACTGAAGCTTTCTTT. This chain joins TRBV19 and TRBJ1-1; maybe TRBD1 (5 bases). CDR1 is LNHDA and CDR2 is SQIVND in the germline V gene (reference sequence). V was cut by 6 bases and J by 4 bases, with 9 bases left in between. The CDR3 has 12 amino acids.

The chain couples TRBV15 to TRBJ2-6; the D is unclear. The CDR3 runs 17 residues. Looked up from germline, CDR1 is LNHNV and CDR2 is YYDKDF (reference sequence). V was cut by 0 bases and J by 0 bases, with 9 bases left in between. The CDR3 loop reads CATSRDGAGSGANVLTF. In nucleotides, the CDR3 is TGTGCCACCAGCAGAGACGGTGCAGGCTCTGGGGCCAACGTCCTGACTTTC. Filled out from reference TRBV15 and TRBJ2-6, the complete variable domain reads DAMVIQNPRYQVTQFGKPVTLSCSQTLNHNVMYWYQQKSSQAPKLLFHYYDKDFNNEADTPDNFQSRRPNTSFCFLDIRSPGLGDTAMYLCATSRDGAGSGANVLTFGAGSRLTVL.

The chain recombines TRBV6-5 with TRBJ2-1; D perhaps matches TRBD1 (6 bases). The CDR3 spans 13 residues. The V end lost 10 bases, the J end lost 7 bases, and 17 bases lay between the germline ends. The V gene's germline CDR1 is MNHEY and CDR2 SVGAGI. The CDR3 here is CATRLGARNEQFF. The DNA of the CDR3 is TGTGCCACACGGCTGGGGGCGCGGAATGAGCAGTTCTTC.